This entry describes one TCR beta chain. No antigen is known for it. At the DNA level, this CDR3 is encoded by other sequences in the same sample as well. This entry belongs to a study of shared clonotypes between healthy human individuals. Study-level results: Only blood underwent sampling, and tissue repertoires likely differ.

The assay ran at deep level. Per the study methods: ImmunoSEQ output lacked quality scores and full-length reads, limiting matched filtering. Clones were sequenced by immunoSEQ multiplex PCR, and TCRdb holds only the in-frame ones, with some missing. The V and J calls and clone size come from that table; D and trimming were worked out from the DNA. Among roughly 500,000 clones, 76% were seen once, and the ten largest hold 10% to 15%. There were no recent acute infections or vaccinations among the donors, who were healthy HIV-negative adults. The source is a woman aged 40 to 49 in good health. Some clones in this sample may be carry-over from other donors' samples. The sequenced material came from PBMCs.

The CDR3 sequence is CASSLGEKLFF. The CDR3 DNA reads as TGTGCCAGCAGTTTGGGGGAAAAACTGTTTTTT. The chain employs TRBV28 and TRBJ1-4; D is unresolved. The CDR3 has 11 residues. The V end lost 3 bases, the J end lost 8 bases, and 4 bases lay between the germline ends. Germline V CDR1 and CDR2: MDHEN, SYDVKM.